This T cell receptor beta chain was obtained from a study of memory CD4+ T cells and cytomegalovirus serostatus. Germline values: CDR1 SQVTM, CDR2 ANQGSEA. This CDR3 is 11 amino acids long. Between the trimmed V and J ends, which lost 0 bases and 8 bases, there was a span of 5 bases. In the original processing: Out-of-frame sequences were removed, leaving around 2,000,000 distinct TCRbeta sequences. The table came from immunoSEQ multiplex PCR; TCRdb's copy has only in-frame clones and leaves some out. That table furnishes V, J and clone size, whereas the DNA furnished D and trimming. The sample lists fewer than 50,000 clones, around three quarters occurring once. Single viable CD3+CD4+CD8-CD45RO+ cells were sorted as the memory CD4+ T cells. This clone was seen only a few times.

The sequencing sample was made of memory CD4+ T cells from blood. The receptor was derived from an adult in good health and CMV-seronegative. The chain couples TRBV29-1 to TRBJ1-3; no clear D. CDR3 protein: CSVEDAHTIYF. The CDR3 nucleotides read TGCAGCGTTGAAGATGCACACACCATATATTTT.